This T cell receptor beta chain was sequenced for a study of blood T cell repertoires in COVID-19. Everyone who took part was about 18 to 90 years old, and they came from roughly 25 US areas. Cohort placement rested on clinical history that participants reported themselves. In the authors' methods: Reference gene primer amplification yielded estimated nucleated cell counts. The repertoire was sequenced with immunoSEQ multiplex PCR; TCRdb's copy has only in-frame clones and lacks some. The D gene and trimming were derived from the DNA, and the V and J assignments and clone size from that table. The table records some 300,000 clones, 88% of them present only once. The germline gives CDR1 MRHNA, CDR2 SNTAGT. CDR3 size: 14 residues. Trimming shortened V by 6 bases and J by 5 bases, and 15 bases separated the two germline ends.

The sequence derives from a woman aged 25 to 45 who had recovered from COVID-19. The specimen was PBMCs or T cells enriched from blood (not recorded which). The V call is TRBV6-4, the J call TRBJ2-3; D is possibly TRBD2 (6 bases). The CDR3 spells CASSPNGGLDTQYF. For the CDR3, the DNA is TGTGCCAGCAGCCCGAACGGGGGTTTAGATACGCAGTATTTT.